This T cell receptor beta chain stems from a study of shared clonotypes between healthy human individuals. This CDR3 comprises 12 residues. CDR1 is MNHEY, CDR2 SVGAGI, per germline. V was pared by 8 bases and J by 4 bases, with 12 bases between. Produced via immunoSEQ multiplex PCR; TCRdb's table is partial and in-frame only. The table includes around 2.3 million clones, roughly 95% detected once. The clonotype comes from a young man in good health. Sequences were obtained from naive CD4+ T cells sorted from blood. Subset here: CD45RA+ positively selected. The chain employs TRBV6-5 and TRBJ2-7; D is possibly TRBD2 (6 bases). The CDR3 bases are TGTGCCAGCGGGGGGTTTACGTACGAGCAGTACTTC. Its translation is CASGGFTYEQYF.